The clone carrying this T cell receptor (beta chain) was recorded many times. The antigen remains undetermined. This sample stems from a study of CD8+CD57+ T cells in acquired aplastic anemia. Study as a whole: An average of roughly 2.9 ug of DNA was obtained from sorted CD4+ and CD8+ cells. Healthy donors gave 9.5 million to 12 million reads on average for CD4+ cells.

Findings and limits, study-wide: Fewer than 30 CD8+ CDR3 sequences were shared between patients and controls.

This CDR3 region has 15 residues. With 6 bases removed from V and 1 base from J, the gap between germline ends came to 12 bases. CDR3 and TCR beta VDJ profiling relied on a genomic DNA template. TCRdb called the reads again in MiXCR, with one record for every CDR3 protein. The sample consists of 200,000 to 250,000 distinct CDR3 sequences, 30% to 40% of them appearing once. The sequence was collected from a human donor in good health, serving as a control. Sequencing was done on a sample of sorted CD4+, CD8+, or CD8+CD57+ T cells (not recorded which) from PBMCs. The chain couples TRBV12-3 or TRBV12-4 to TRBJ2-2, with D perhaps TRBD2 (5 bases). The CDR3 DNA sequence: TGTGCCAGCAGCTTCCTCGCGGGGAACACCGGGGAGCTGTTTTTT. It is translated as CASSFLAGNTGELFF.